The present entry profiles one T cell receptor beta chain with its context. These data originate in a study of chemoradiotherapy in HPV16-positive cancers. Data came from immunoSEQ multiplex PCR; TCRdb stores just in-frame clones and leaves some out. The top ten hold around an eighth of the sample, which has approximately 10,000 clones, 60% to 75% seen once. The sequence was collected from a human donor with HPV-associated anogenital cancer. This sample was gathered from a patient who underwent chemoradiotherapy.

CDR3 bases: TGTGCCAGCAGCCTAGGGGGCGTATTGTACCGTGATACGCAGTATTTT. Amino acids: CASSLGGVLYRDTQYF. The rearrangement joins TRBV5-6 to TRBJ2-3, with 7 bases identical to TRBD1. This CDR3 has 16 amino acids. Trimming took 4 bases from V and 6 from J; bases not matched to a gene: 14. Looked up from germline, CDR1 is SGHDT and CDR2 is YYEEEE.